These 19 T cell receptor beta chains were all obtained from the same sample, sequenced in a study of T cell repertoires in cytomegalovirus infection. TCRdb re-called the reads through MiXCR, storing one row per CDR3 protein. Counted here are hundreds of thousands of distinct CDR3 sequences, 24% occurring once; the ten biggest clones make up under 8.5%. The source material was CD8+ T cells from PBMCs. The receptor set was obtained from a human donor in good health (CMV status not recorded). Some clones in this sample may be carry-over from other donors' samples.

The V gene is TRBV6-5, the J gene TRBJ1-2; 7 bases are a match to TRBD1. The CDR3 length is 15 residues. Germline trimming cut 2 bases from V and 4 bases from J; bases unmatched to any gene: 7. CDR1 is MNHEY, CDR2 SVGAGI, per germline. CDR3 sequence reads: CASSYGPGQFYGYTF. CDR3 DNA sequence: TGTGCCAGCAGTTACGGACCGGGACAGTTCTATGGCTACACCTTC.

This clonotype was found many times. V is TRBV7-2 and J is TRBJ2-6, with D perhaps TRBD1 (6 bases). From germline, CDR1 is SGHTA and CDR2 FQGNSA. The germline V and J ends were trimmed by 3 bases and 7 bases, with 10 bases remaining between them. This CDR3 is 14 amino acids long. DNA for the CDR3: TGTGCCAGCAGCTTGGGGGCAGGCGCCAACGTCCTGACTTTC. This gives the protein CASSLGAGANVLTF. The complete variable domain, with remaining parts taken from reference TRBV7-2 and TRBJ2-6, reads GAGVSQSPSNKVTEKGKDVELRCDPISGHTALYWYRQSLGQGLEFLIYFQGNSAPDKSGLPSDRFSAERTGGSVSTLTIQRTQQEDSAVYLCASSLGAGANVLTFGAGSRLTVL.

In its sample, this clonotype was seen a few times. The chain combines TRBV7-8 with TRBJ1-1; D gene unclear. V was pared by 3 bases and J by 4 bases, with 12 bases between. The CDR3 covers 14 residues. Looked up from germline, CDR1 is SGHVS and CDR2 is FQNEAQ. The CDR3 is CASSFGFGGTEAFF. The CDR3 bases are TGTGCCAGCAGCTTCGGATTTGGAGGCACTGAAGCTTTCTTT. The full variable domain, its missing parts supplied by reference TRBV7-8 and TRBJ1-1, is GAGVSQSPRYKVAKRGQDVALRCDPISGHVSLFWYQQALGQGPEFLTYFQNEAQLDKSGLPSDRFFAERPEGSVSTLKIQRTQQEDSAVYLCASSFGFGGTEAFFGQGTRLTVV.

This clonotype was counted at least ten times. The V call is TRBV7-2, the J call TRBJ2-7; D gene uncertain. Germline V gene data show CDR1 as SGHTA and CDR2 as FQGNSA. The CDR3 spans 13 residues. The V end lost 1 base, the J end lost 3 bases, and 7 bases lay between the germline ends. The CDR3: CASSLGQFYEQYV. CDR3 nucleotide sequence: TGTGCCAGCAGCTTAGGGCAATTCTACGAGCAGTACGTC.

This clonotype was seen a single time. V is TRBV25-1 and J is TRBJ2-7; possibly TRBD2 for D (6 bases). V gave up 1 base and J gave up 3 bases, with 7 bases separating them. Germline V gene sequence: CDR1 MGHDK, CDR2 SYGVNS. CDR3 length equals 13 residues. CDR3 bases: TGTGCCAGCAGTGAATGGGGGGTCTACGAGCAGTACGTC. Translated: CASSEWGVYEQYV.

This CDR3 reads CSSGTGSYNEQFF. In DNA, the CDR3 is TGCAGCTCCGGGACAGGGAGCTACAATGAGCAGTTCTTC. The chain combines TRBV29-1 with TRBJ2-1; 9 positions match TRBD1. The CDR3 has 13 residues. The germline gives CDR1 SQVTM, CDR2 ANQGSEA. J was trimmed by 3 bases and V by 8 bases; bases with no gene match: 5.

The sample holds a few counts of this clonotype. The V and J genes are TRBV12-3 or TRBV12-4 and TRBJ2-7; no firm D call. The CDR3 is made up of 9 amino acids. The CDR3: CPPRFGQYF. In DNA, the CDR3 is TGTCCCCCACGCTTCGGGCAGTACTTC.

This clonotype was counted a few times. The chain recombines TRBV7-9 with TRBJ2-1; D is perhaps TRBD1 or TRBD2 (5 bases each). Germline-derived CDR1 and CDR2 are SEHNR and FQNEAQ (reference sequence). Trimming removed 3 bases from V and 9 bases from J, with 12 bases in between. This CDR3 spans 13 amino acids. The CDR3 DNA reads TGTGCCAGCAGCTTTCGGGACCACGGTGAGCAGTTCTTC. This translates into CASSFRDHGEQFF.

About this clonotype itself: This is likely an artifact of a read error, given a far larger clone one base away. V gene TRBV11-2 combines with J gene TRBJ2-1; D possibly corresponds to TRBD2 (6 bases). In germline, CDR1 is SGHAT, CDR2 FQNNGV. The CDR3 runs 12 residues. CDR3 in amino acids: CASSSDYNEQIF. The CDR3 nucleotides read TGTGCCAGCAGCTCGGACTACAATGAGCAGATCTTC.

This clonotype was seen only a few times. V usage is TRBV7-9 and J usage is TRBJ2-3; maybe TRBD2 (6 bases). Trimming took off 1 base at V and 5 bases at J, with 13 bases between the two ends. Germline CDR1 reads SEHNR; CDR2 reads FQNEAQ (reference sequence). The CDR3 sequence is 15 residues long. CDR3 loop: CASSLEGAGRDTQYF. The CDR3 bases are TGTGCCAGCAGCTTAGAGGGCGCCGGGAGAGATACGCAGTATTTT.

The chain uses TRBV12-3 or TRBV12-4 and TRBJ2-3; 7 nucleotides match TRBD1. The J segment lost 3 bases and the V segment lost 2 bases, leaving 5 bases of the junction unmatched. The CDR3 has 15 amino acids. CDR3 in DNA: TGTGCCAGCAGTTTAATGACAGGGAGAACAGATACGCAGTATTTT. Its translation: CASSLMTGRTDTQYF.

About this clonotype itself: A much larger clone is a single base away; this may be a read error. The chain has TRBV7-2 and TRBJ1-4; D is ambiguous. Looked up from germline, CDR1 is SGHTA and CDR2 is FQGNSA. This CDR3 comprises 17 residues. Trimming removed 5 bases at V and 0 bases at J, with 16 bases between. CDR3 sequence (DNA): TGTGCCAGCAGCCATACGTCACGGTTTGCAACTAATGAAAAACTGTTTTTT. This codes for CASSHTSRFATNEKLFF.

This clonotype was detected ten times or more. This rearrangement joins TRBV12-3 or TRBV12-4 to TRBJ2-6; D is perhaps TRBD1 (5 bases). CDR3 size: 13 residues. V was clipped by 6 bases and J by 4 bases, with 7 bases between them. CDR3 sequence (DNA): TGTGCCAGCAGCCCAGGGGGGGCCAACGTCCTGACTTTC. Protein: CASSPGGANVLTF.

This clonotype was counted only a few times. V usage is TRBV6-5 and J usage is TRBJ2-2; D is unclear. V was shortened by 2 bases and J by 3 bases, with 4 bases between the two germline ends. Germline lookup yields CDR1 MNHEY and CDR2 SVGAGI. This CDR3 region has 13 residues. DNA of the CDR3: TGTGCCAGCAGTTACGCTCACACCGGGGAGCTGTTTTTT. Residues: CASSYAHTGELFF.

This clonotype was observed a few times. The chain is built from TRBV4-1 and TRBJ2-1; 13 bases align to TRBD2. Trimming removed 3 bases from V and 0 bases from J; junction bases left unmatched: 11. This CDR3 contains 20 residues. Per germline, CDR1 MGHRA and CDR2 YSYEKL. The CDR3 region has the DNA TGCGCCAGCAGCCACAGGACTAGCGGGGGCCTTGGGAGCTCCTACAATGAGCAGTTCTTC. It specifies CASSHRTSGGLGSSYNEQFF.

The CDR3 loop reads CASSQGFPGGGTDTQYF. The CDR3 DNA is TGTGCCAGCAGCCAAGGTTTCCCCGGGGGGGGCACAGATACGCAGTATTTT. The chain joins TRBV3-1 to TRBJ2-3, with 8 bases aligning to TRBD2. This CDR3 is built from 17 residues. Per germline, CDR1 LGHDT and CDR2 YNNKEL (reference sequence). J gave up 1 base and V 1 base, and 7 bases lay outside the gene matches.

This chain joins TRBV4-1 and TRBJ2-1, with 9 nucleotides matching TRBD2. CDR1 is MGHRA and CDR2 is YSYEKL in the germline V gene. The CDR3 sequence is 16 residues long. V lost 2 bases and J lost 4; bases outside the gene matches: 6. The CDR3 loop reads CASSQPLAGFYNEQFF. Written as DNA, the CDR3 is TGCGCCAGCAGCCAACCCCTAGCGGGGTTTTACAATGAGCAGTTCTTC.

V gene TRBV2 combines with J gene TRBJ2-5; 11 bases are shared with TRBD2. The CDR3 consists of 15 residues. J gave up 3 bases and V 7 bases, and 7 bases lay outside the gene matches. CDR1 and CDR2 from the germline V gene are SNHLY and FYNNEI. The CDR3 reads CASIGTSGGEETQYF. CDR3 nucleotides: TGTGCCAGCATTGGAACTAGCGGGGGTGAAGAGACCCAGTACTTC.

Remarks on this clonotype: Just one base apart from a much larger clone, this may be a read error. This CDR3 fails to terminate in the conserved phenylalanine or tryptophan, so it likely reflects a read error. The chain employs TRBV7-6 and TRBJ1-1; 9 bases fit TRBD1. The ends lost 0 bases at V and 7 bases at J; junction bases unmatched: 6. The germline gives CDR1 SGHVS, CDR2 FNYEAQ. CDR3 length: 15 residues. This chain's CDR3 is CASSLAGTGMSEAFL. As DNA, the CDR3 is TGTGCCAGCAGCTTAGCGGGGACAGGGATGAGTGAAGCTTTCCTT.